This T cell receptor (beta chain) was recorded in a study of blood T cell repertoires in COVID-19. Using immunoSEQ multiplex PCR, the repertoire was profiled, and TCRdb retains in-frame clones only, with some absent. Found here are hundreds of thousands of clones, 80% to 90% of them singletons; the top ten hold 2% to 3%. CDR3 size: 13 residues. Germline loops: CDR1 LNHDA, CDR2 SQIVND (reference sequence). The V end was cut by 7 bases, the J end by 3 bases, with 11 bases between. Recovered status applied to Cohort 3 donors who had two consecutive negative PCRs. It also applied to those with clearance or with symptom resolution.

V is TRBV19 and J is TRBJ2-3; D gene unclear. The receptor's source is a woman between 18 and 29 years old who had recovered from COVID-19. The material sequenced was PBMCs or T cells enriched from blood (not recorded which). The CDR3 spells CASTKQNTDTQYF. CDR3 nucleotide sequence: TGTGCCAGTACTAAACAGAATACAGATACGCAGTATTTT.